These T cell receptor beta chains were read from a single sample in a study of T cells after yellow fever vaccination. TCRdb re-called the 5' RACE reads with MiXCR, one entry per CDR3 protein. The sample consists of around 180,000 distinct CDR3 sequences, approximately 6.2% of them appearing once. The material was CD4+ T cells sorted from PBMCs, obtained on the day of the first yellow fever vaccination. The source is a man between 18 and 29 years old who received the YFV17D yellow fever vaccine. The CDR3 runs from the conserved cysteine through the conserved F or W. The order of the fields is CDR3 DNA, CDR3 protein, V gene, J gene, D gene, clone size. D genes are given only for firm matches. Where a row states a size, it is once, few, many or the class of an expanded clone; other rows omit it.

TGTGCCAGCAGTTTCTATTCTAGCAATCAGCCCCAGCATTTT	CASSFYSSNQPQHF	TRBV6-5	TRBJ1-5	NA	many
TGTGCCTTCACCTCACCTAGGCGGGGACTAGGATCCACAGATACGCAGTATTTT	CAFTSPRRGLGSTDTQYF	TRBV12-3/TRBV12-4	TRBJ2-3	TRBD2	NA
TGTGCCAGCAGCCAAGTGGTATTGGGGGGGGGAGCTTTCTTT	CASSQVVLGGGAFF	TRBV3-1	TRBJ1-1	NA	NA
TGTGCCATCACCAGCGGGGGGGCCTTCTACAATGAGCAGTTCTTC	CAITSGGAFYNEQFF	TRBV10-3	TRBJ2-1	TRBD2	few
TGTGCCAGCAGCCACTCTACTAGCGGGAGCTCCTACAATGAGCAGTTCTTC	CASSHSTSGSSYNEQFF	TRBV4-2	TRBJ2-1	TRBD2	many
TGTGCCAGCAGCTCCGGGACTAGCGGACCCTACGAGCAGTACTTC	CASSSGTSGPYEQYF	TRBV6-5	TRBJ2-7	TRBD2	many
TGTGCCAGCAGTTTGTTCTTTCGTGGAAACACCATATATTTT	CASSLFFRGNTIYF	TRBV12-3/TRBV12-4	TRBJ1-3	NA	few
TGCGCCAGCAGTGACGGAGGACAGGCACGAGATACGCAGTATTTT	CASSDGGQARDTQYF	TRBV10-1	TRBJ2-3	TRBD1	few
TGTGCCAGCAGTTGGCAAGGGGGCGGTCAGCCCCAGCATTTT	CASSWQGGGQPQHF	TRBV27	TRBJ1-5	TRBD1	many
TGCAGTGCCCCCCGGACTAGCGGGGGGCGCACAGATACGCAGTATTTT	CSAPRTSGGRTDTQYF	TRBV20-1	TRBJ2-3	TRBD2	many
TGTGCCAGTAGTTTAAAAGCGGGGGAGAACTACGAGCAGTACTTC	CASSLKAGENYEQYF	TRBV19	TRBJ2-7	TRBD2	many
TGCAGCGGACGACAGAGCACTGAAGCTTTCTTT	CSGRQSTEAFF	TRBV29-1	TRBJ1-1	NA	few
TGTGCCAGCCAAGCCTATGGGGACAGATTCCAAGGCTACACCTTC	CASQAYGDRFQGYTF	TRBV27	TRBJ1-2	TRBD1	many
TGTGCCAGCAGGGCCGGGACACCAAGCACAGATACGCAGTATTTT	CASRAGTPSTDTQYF	TRBV7-9	TRBJ2-3	NA	many
TGTGCCAGCAGCGTCTGGACAGGGGCTAACTATGGCTACACCTTC	CASSVWTGANYGYTF	TRBV7-2	TRBJ1-2	TRBD1	NA
TGCAGTGCTAGTGACGGGGGGTACAATGAGCAGTTCTTC	CSASDGGYNEQFF	TRBV20-1	TRBJ2-1	TRBD2	many
TGCGCCAGCAGCCAAGAAGGAACAGGGACCCCGTTTCTCCATTTT	CASSQEGTGTPFLHF	TRBV4-1	TRBJ1-5	NA	many
TGCGCCAGCAGCCAGGGACAGGGGGGCTACGAGCAGTACTTC	CASSQGQGGYEQYF	TRBV5-1	TRBJ2-7	TRBD1	many
TGCGCCAGCAGCCAAGATCAGGTCTCTGGAAACACCATATATTTT	CASSQDQVSGNTIYF	TRBV4-1	TRBJ1-3	NA	few
TGCGCCAGCAGCCAAGACTATAGCACAGATACGCAGTATTTT	CASSQDYSTDTQYF	TRBV4-3	TRBJ2-3	NA	NA
TGCAGTGCTACGAATCCTCGCGGCCGCACCGGGGAGCTGTTTTTT	CSATNPRGRTGELFF	TRBV20-1	TRBJ2-2	NA	many
TGTGCCTGGAGTGCTAGCGGGGGGAACATTCAGTACTTC	CAWSASGGNIQYF	TRBV30	TRBJ2-4	TRBD2	NA
TGTGCCATCAGTGAACTAGGACAGGGACTTGAAGCTTTCTTT	CAISELGQGLEAFF	TRBV10-3	TRBJ1-1	TRBD1	many
TGTGCCAGCAGCGTGGGTAATGAGCAGTTCTTC	CASSVGNEQFF	TRBV5-6	TRBJ2-1	NA	many
TGTGCCAGCAGCTTAGCCGGAGGGGTAGAGAACCAGCCCCAGCATTTT	CASSLAGGVENQPQHF	TRBV7-2	TRBJ1-5	NA	few
TGTGCCAGCAGCTTAGGGTCTGCCAAAAACATTCAGTACTTC	CASSLGSAKNIQYF	TRBV7-2	TRBJ2-4	NA	many
TGTGCCAGCTCACCGGCGGGCGATGAAAAACTGTTTTTT	CASSPAGDEKLFF	TRBV18	TRBJ1-4	NA	many
TGCGCCAGCAGCCACCCCGGACAGGCGACAACCCTCCACTTT	CASSHPGQATTLHF	TRBV4-3	TRBJ1-6	TRBD1	NA
TGTGCCAGCAGTTACTCGCCTCAGGGATTTCAACACACCTTC	CASSYSPQGFQHTF	TRBV6-5	TRBJ1-2	NA	NA
TGCGCCAGCAGACAAGATATAGGGTTTAGCAATCAGCCCCAGCATTTT	CASRQDIGFSNQPQHF	TRBV4-1	TRBJ1-5	NA	many
TGCAGTGCCCCAGGGTGGACAGGGGGCGAAGAGACCCAGTACTTC	CSAPGWTGGEETQYF	TRBV20-1	TRBJ2-5	TRBD1	NA
NA	CASSFFGHVVEAFF	TRBV28	TRBJ1-1	NA	many